Below, one TCR beta chain is given with its context. The V end lost 2 bases, the J end lost 4 bases, and 8 bases lay between the germline ends. This CDR3 has 13 residues. CDR1 and CDR2 (germline): MNHEY, SVGAGI. Assay: immunoSEQ multiplex PCR; the TCRdb copy retains only in-frame clones and omits some. The sample shows tens of thousands of clones, about 92% of them seen only once. The data were obtained in a study of T cell responses to AZD1222 COVID-19 vaccine. This chain links TRBV6-5 with TRBJ1-1; D ambiguous. This material consisted of peripheral blood, taken on day 0 of AZD1222 vaccination. This TCR came from an adult in good health. This chain's CDR3 is CASSYQEGTEAFF. The CDR3 DNA reads as TGTGCCAGCAGTTACCAAGAGGGCACTGAAGCTTTCTTT.